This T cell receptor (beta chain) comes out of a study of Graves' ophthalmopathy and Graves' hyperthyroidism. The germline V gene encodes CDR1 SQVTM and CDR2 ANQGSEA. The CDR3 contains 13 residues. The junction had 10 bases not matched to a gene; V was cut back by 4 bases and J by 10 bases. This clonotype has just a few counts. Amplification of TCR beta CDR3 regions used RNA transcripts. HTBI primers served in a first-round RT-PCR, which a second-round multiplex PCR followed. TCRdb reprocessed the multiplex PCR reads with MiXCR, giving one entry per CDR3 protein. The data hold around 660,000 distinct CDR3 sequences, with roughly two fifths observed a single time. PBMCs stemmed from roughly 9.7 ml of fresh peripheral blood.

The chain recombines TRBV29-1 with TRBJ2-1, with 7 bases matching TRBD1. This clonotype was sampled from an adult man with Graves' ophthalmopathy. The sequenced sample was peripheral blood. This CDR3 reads CSVGLQGDGEQFF. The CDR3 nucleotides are TGCAGCGTTGGGCTGCAGGGGGACGGGGAGCAGTTCTTC.